The entry below gives a single TCR beta chain sequence along with its context. Per germline, CDR1 SGHRS and CDR2 YFSETQ. The V end lost 4 bases, the J end lost 2 bases, and 7 bases lay between the germline ends. There are 13 residues in the CDR3. Sequencing used immunoSEQ multiplex PCR; TCRdb keeps in-frame clones, though not all of them. The sample gives some 80,000 clones, about 90% of which show up once; 7% to 9.5% is in the top ten. This sample is drawn from a study of OX40 agonist ivuxolimab in advanced cancers. Study-wide context: The mean age was roughly 60 years, ranging from about 20 to 79, with about four fifths of participants male.

The material was CD4+ or CD8+ T cells sorted from blood, obtained in a trial of the OX40 agonist ivuxolimab. The V call is TRBV5-1, the J call TRBJ2-1, with D hard to call. This clonotype was obtained from an adult with an advanced solid tumor such as melanoma, head and neck, liver or kidney cancer. The DNA for the CDR3 is TGCGCCAGCAGCACCGAGGCCTACAATGAGCAGTTCTTC. It specifies CASSTEAYNEQFF.